This TCR beta chain was retrieved from a study of T cell changes during pregnancy in multiple sclerosis. Repertoires were generated with immunoSEQ multiplex PCR, while TCRdb's copy carries only in-frame clones and drops some. The repertoire has approximately 32,000 clones, more than 90% of them found once; the top ten carry approximately 5.1%. V trimming: 3 bases; J trimming: 5 bases; junction bases outside the gene matches: 9. The CDR3 covers 17 residues. The germline CDR1 and CDR2 sequences are LNHDA and SQIVND (reference sequence). This receptor was obtained from a female donor in good health, enrolled as a control in a pregnancy study. Material: peripheral blood, obtained in the third trimester of pregnancy. This chain connects TRBV19 to TRBJ2-2; 10 nucleotides match TRBD1. DNA for the CDR3: TGTGCCAGTAGTATGGCCGGGACAGGGGTTAAAACCGGGGAGCTGTTTTTT. Translated: CASSMAGTGVKTGELFF.